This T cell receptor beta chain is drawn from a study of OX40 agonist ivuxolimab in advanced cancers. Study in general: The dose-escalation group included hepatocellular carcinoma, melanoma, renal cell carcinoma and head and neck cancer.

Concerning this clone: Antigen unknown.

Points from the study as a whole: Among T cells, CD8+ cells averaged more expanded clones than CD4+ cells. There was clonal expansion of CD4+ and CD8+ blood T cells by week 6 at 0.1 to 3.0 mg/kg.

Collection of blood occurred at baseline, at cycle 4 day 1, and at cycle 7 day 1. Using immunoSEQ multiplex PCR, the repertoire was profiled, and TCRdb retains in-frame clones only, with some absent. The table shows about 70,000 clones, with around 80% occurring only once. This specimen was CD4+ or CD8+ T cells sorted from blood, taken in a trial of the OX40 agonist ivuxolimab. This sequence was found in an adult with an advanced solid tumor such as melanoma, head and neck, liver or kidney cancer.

CDR3 sequence reads: CASRFRDSVYNEQFF. DNA for the CDR3: TGTGCCAGCAGATTCCGGGACAGCGTCTACAATGAGCAGTTCTTC. The chain carries TRBV6-1 and TRBJ2-1; the match to TRBD1 covers 7 bases. This CDR3 comprises 15 residues. CDR1 MNHNS and CDR2 SASEGT come from the germline V gene. The trim removed 6 bases at V and 3 bases at J, leaving 8 bases unmatched.